This TCR beta chain was found in a study of T cells after yellow fever vaccination. Across the whole study: Where fractions had low cell numbers, libraries were prepared from them with the SMART-Seq v4 Ultra Low Input RNA kit. Study-level findings and limits: Post-booster reappearance was seen for most primary-vaccination clones (about 96% CD4, roughly 88% CD8).

TCRdb ran MiXCR on the 5' RACE reads and lists one entry per CDR3 protein. Of approximately 85,000 distinct CDR3 sequences listed, 13% are singletons. This clonotype was detected a few times. Trimming at V came to 5 bases and at J to 7 bases, leaving 7 bases not matched to a gene. The CDR3 is 13 amino acids. From germline, CDR1 is KGHSH and CDR2 LQKENI. The TCR sequence derives from a man aged 18 to 29 who received the YFV17D yellow fever vaccine. The chain couples TRBV18 to TRBJ2-7, with 8 bases lining up with TRBD2. Material: CD8+ T cells not binding an NS4B(214-222) dextramer, sorted from PBMCs, obtained roughly 20 days after the first yellow fever vaccination. The CDR3 nucleotides read TGTGCCAGCTCAGCCGCGGGGGGCGGTGAGCAGTACTTC. Translating it yields CASSAAGGGEQYF.